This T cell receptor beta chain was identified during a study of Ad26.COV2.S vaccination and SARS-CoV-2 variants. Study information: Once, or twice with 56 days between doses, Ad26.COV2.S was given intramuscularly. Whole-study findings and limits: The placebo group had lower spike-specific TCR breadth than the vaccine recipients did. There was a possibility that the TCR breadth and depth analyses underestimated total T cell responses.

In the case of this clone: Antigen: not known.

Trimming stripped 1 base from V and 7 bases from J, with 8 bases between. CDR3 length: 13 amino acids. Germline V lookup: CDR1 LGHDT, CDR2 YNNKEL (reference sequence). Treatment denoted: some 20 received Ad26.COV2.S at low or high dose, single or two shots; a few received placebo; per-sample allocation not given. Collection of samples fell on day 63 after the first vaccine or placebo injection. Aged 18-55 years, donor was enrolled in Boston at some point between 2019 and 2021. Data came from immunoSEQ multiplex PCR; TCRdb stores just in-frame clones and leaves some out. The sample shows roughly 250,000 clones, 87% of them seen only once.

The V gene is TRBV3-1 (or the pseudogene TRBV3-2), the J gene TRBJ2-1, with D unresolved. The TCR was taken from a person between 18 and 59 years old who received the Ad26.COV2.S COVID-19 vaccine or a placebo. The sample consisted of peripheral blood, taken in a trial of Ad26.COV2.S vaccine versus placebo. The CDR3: CASSQVPSNEQFF. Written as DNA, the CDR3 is TGTGCCAGCAGCCAAGTCCCTTCTAATGAGCAGTTCTTC.